The rows below give T cell receptor beta chains drawn from one sample of a study of blood T cell repertoires in COVID-19. Sequencing was performed with immunoSEQ multiplex PCR; in TCRdb, only in-frame clones are kept and a portion is missing. The repertoire holds hundreds of thousands of clones, with roughly 86% as singletons. Material: peripheral blood. The receptors come from a woman younger than 45 who had recovered from COVID-19. Each CDR3 is given with its conserved first and last residue. Fields, in order: D gene, J gene, clone size, V gene, CDR3 DNA, CDR3 protein. The D gene is left open where the match is weak. Clone sizes are given selectively: once, few, many, or a class where the clone is expanded.

D: TRBD2
J: TRBJ2-1
size: NA
V: TRBV3-1/TRBV3-2
DNA: TGTGCCAGCAGCCAAGCGGGACTAGCGGACAATGAGCAGTTCTTC
CDR3: CASSQAGLADNEQFF

D: NA
J: TRBJ2-7
size: NA
V: TRBV21-1
DNA: TGTGCCAGCAGCAAGAGAACCTACGAGCAGTACTTC
CDR3: CASSKRTYEQYF

D: TRBD1
J: TRBJ1-6
size: NA
V: TRBV19
DNA: TGTGCCAGTAGTGATCCGGGACAGGGGACCGATAATTCACCCCTCCACTTT
CDR3: CASSDPGQGTDNSPLHF

D: TRBD1
J: TRBJ1-5
size: NA
V: TRBV11-2
DNA: TGTGCCAGCAGTTACGGACAGGGCCAGCCCCAGCATTTT
CDR3: CASSYGQGQPQHF

D: NA
J: TRBJ1-2
size: NA
V: TRBV5-6
DNA: TGTGCCAGCAGCTTTACGGGGGAAGGGTACACCTTC
CDR3: CASSFTGEGYTF

D: NA
J: TRBJ2-1
size: NA
V: TRBV5-4
DNA: TGTGCCAGCAGCTTGGTAGGGGCGAATGAGCAGTTCTTC
CDR3: CASSLVGANEQFF

D: TRBD2
J: TRBJ2-5
size: NA
V: TRBV6-5
DNA: TGTGCCAGCAGTTATGGTAGCGGGGGAACGGAGACCCAGTACTTC
CDR3: CASSYGSGGTETQYF

D: TRBD1
J: TRBJ2-5
size: NA
V: TRBV5-4
DNA: TGTGCCAGCAGCTCCACAGGGGGCGCGGAGACCCAGTACTTC
CDR3: CASSSTGGAETQYF

D: TRBD2
J: TRBJ2-3
size: NA
V: TRBV6-5
DNA: TGTGCCAGCAGACCACCGGGACTAGCGGGGGGTACGCAGTATTTT
CDR3: CASRPPGLAGGTQYF

D: NA
J: TRBJ1-5
size: NA
V: TRBV4-1
DNA: TGCGCCAGCAGCCAAGATCCGGTTCAGCCCCAGCATTTT
CDR3: CASSQDPVQPQHF

D: TRBD2
J: TRBJ2-1
size: NA
V: TRBV5-1
DNA: TGCGCCAGCAGCTGGAGACTAGCCTCCGATGAGCAGTTCTTC
CDR3: CASSWRLASDEQFF

D: NA
J: TRBJ2-7
size: NA
V: TRBV19
DNA: TGTGCCAGTCGTGGCCATAGCGACGAGCAGTACTTC
CDR3: CASRGHSDEQYF

D: NA
J: TRBJ2-5
size: NA
V: TRBV5-1
DNA: TGCGCCAGCAGCCTGATAAGCCGCCGCTCTAAAGAGACCCAGTACTTC
CDR3: CASSLISRRSKETQYF

D: TRBD2
J: TRBJ2-3
size: NA
V: TRBV9
DNA: TGTGCCAGCAGCCCCCAGGCGAGCGGGGGACCAAATACGCAGTATTTT
CDR3: CASSPQASGGPNTQYF

D: TRBD2
J: TRBJ2-1
size: NA
V: TRBV19
DNA: TGTGCCAGTACCCCGGGACTAGCGGCTTCCTACAATGAGCAGTTCTTC
CDR3: CASTPGLAASYNEQFF

D: TRBD2
J: TRBJ2-1
size: once
V: TRBV5-6
DNA: TGTGCCAGCAGCTCCCGGGACGCGGGATCGGGGGGTGAGCAGTTCTTC
CDR3: CASSSRDAGSGGEQFF

D: TRBD1
J: TRBJ2-3
size: NA
V: TRBV27
DNA: TGTGCCAGCAGTTTGGGGCAGGGGGCAAGAGATACGCAGTATTTT
CDR3: CASSLGQGARDTQYF

D: NA
J: TRBJ2-2
size: NA
V: TRBV28
DNA: TGTGCCAGCAGTTTATGGCCCCCGCGGGTCAACGGAGACACCGGGGAGCTGTTTTTT
CDR3: CASSLWPPRVNGDTGELFF

D: TRBD1
J: TRBJ2-7
size: NA
V: TRBV4-1
DNA: TGCGCCAGCAGCCACGGACAGGGGGTGGGCGAGCAGTACTTC
CDR3: CASSHGQGVGEQYF

D: TRBD1
J: TRBJ1-1
size: NA
V: TRBV6-5
DNA: TGTGCCAGCAGTTACCGCCCGGGACAGGGTGAAGCTTTCTTT
CDR3: CASSYRPGQGEAFF

D: NA
J: TRBJ2-1
size: NA
V: TRBV5-1
DNA: TGCGCCAGCAGCTTGGGGGACACCTTCTCCTACAATGAGCAGTTCTTC
CDR3: CASSLGDTFSYNEQFF

D: TRBD2
J: TRBJ2-7
size: NA
V: TRBV7-2
DNA: TGTGCCAGCAGCCATAGGACTAGCAGCTACGAGCAGTACTTC
CDR3: CASSHRTSSYEQYF

D: TRBD1
J: TRBJ2-7
size: NA
V: TRBV5-1
DNA: TGCGCCAGCAGCCCGGACAGGGGAAGCTCCTACGAGCAGTACTTC
CDR3: CASSPDRGSSYEQYF

D: TRBD1
J: TRBJ2-3
size: NA
V: TRBV19
DNA: TGTGCCAGTAGAGACAGGGCTACACTCACAGATACGCAGTATTTT
CDR3: CASRDRATLTDTQYF

D: TRBD1
J: TRBJ1-2
size: NA
V: TRBV5-4
DNA: TGTGCCAGCAGCTTGGGGGGACAGTCCTATGGCTACACCTTC
CDR3: CASSLGGQSYGYTF

D: NA
J: TRBJ2-7
size: NA
V: TRBV7-2
DNA: TGTGCCAGCAGCGTGCGACTAGGGGCCACCGAGCAGTACTTC
CDR3: CASSVRLGATEQYF

D: NA
J: TRBJ2-5
size: NA
V: TRBV7-9
DNA: TGTGCCAGCAGCTTAGGTGGTCGAGGGCAGAGACAAGAGACCCAGTACTTC
CDR3: CASSLGGRGQRQETQYF

D: TRBD1
J: TRBJ1-5
size: NA
V: TRBV15
DNA: TGTGCCACCAGCGGGGACCCCGGGACAGGGGGTCAGCCCCAGCATTTT
CDR3: CATSGDPGTGGQPQHF

D: NA
J: TRBJ2-1
size: NA
V: TRBV7-2
DNA: TGTGCCAGCAGCTTTGAGAGGGGGATCAACAATGAGCAGTTCTTC
CDR3: CASSFERGINNEQFF

D: NA
J: TRBJ1-5
size: NA
V: TRBV6-2/TRBV6-3
DNA: TGTGCCAGCAGTCCGGATGGCAGACGACTCAATCAGCCCCAGCATTTT
CDR3: CASSPDGRRLNQPQHF

D: TRBD2
J: TRBJ2-1
size: NA
V: TRBV5-4
DNA: TGTGCCAGCACCAGGCGGGGGGGCGATGAGCAGTTCTTC
CDR3: CASTRRGGDEQFF

D: NA
J: TRBJ1-1
size: NA
V: TRBV6-5
DNA: TGTGCCAGCACCTGGACAGTGAACACTGAAGCTTTCTTT
CDR3: CASTWTVNTEAFF

D: NA
J: TRBJ1-3
size: NA
V: TRBV13
DNA: TGTGCCAGCAGCTTAACCTTCGGGGGGGGAAACACCATATATTTT
CDR3: CASSLTFGGGNTIYF

D: NA
J: TRBJ2-7
size: NA
V: TRBV27
DNA: TGTGCCAGCAGTTCACGGAGATTACAGGGTGCAAGCTACGAGCAGTACTTC
CDR3: CASSSRRLQGASYEQYF

D: NA
J: TRBJ1-2
size: NA
V: TRBV6-6
DNA: TGTGCCAGCAGTTACCGGGGGGACCCCTATGGCTACACCTTC
CDR3: CASSYRGDPYGYTF

D: NA
J: TRBJ2-7
size: NA
V: TRBV3-1/TRBV3-2
DNA: TGTGCCAGCAGCCAAAATACACAGGTCCACGAGCAGTACTTC
CDR3: CASSQNTQVHEQYF

D: NA
J: TRBJ2-7
size: NA
V: TRBV5-1
DNA: TGCGCCAGCACCCCTCTCGCTAACTCCTACGAGCAGTACTTC
CDR3: CASTPLANSYEQYF

D: TRBD1
J: TRBJ1-1
size: NA
V: TRBV5-1
DNA: TGCGCCAGCAGCAGCAGAGACAGGGCCGGGGACACTGAAGCTTTCTTT
CDR3: CASSSRDRAGDTEAFF

D: NA
J: TRBJ1-2
size: few
V: TRBV5-1
DNA: TGCGCCAGCAGCCCGGAGGAGGCGGGGGATGGCTACACCTTC
CDR3: CASSPEEAGDGYTF

D: TRBD1
J: TRBJ2-4
size: NA
V: TRBV6-2/TRBV6-3
DNA: TGTGCCAGCAGTGACCGGGACAGTAATGCCAAAAACATTCAGTACTTC
CDR3: CASSDRDSNAKNIQYF

D: TRBD2
J: TRBJ2-3
size: NA
V: TRBV6-1
DNA: TGTGCCAGCAGTGAATGGCTAGCGGGGGGTGTAGATACGCAGTATTTT
CDR3: CASSEWLAGGVDTQYF

D: NA
J: TRBJ2-1
size: NA
V: TRBV7-9
DNA: TGTGCCAGCAGCTTAGACAGGGAAAGACCCAATGAGCAGTTCTTC
CDR3: CASSLDRERPNEQFF

D: NA
J: TRBJ2-1
size: NA
V: TRBV5-4
DNA: TGTGCCAGCAGCATCGGAACGAGGAATGAGCAGTTCTTC
CDR3: CASSIGTRNEQFF

D: NA
J: TRBJ1-2
size: NA
V: TRBV5-4
DNA: TGTGCCAGCAGCTCGATCAGCTATGGCTACACCTTC
CDR3: CASSSISYGYTF

D: NA
J: TRBJ1-1
size: NA
V: TRBV18
DNA: TGTGCCAGCTCACCAGCTGGGAGCTCTGAAGCTTTCTTT
CDR3: CASSPAGSSEAFF

D: TRBD1
J: TRBJ1-5
size: few
V: TRBV5-6
DNA: TGTGCCAGCAGCCCGGGGGGACAGGACAATCAGCCCCAGCATTTT
CDR3: CASSPGGQDNQPQHF

D: TRBD1
J: TRBJ2-2
size: NA
V: TRBV28
DNA: TGTGCCACCCAGGGGGCGAACACCGGGGAGCTGTTTTTT
CDR3: CATQGANTGELFF